Listed below are T cell receptor beta chains from one sample, sequenced in a study of cytomegalovirus exposure and HLA in healthy donors. Assay: immunoSEQ multiplex PCR; the TCRdb copy retains only in-frame clones and omits some. The data contain around 170,000 clones, about 80% of them singletons. The sequencing input was PBMCs. The origin of the receptors is a woman between 45 and 65 years old in good health and CMV-seropositive. CDR3s include the opening cysteine and the closing phenylalanine or tryptophan. Each record gives: V gene, CDR3 length, J gene, D gene, clone size, CDR3 DNA, CDR3 protein. D genes are given only for firm matches. Size is stated for part of the rows, as once, few or many counts, or as a class when the clone is expanded.

>TRBV7-2|14|TRBJ2-3|.|once
TGTGCCAGCAGCTTTGGGGCCCGTGGGGATACGCAGTATTTT
CASSFGARGDTQYF
>TRBV7-3|17|TRBJ2-7|TRBD2|.
TGTGCCAGCAGCTTAGGTGTTGCGGGGGGCGGCTCCTACGAGCAGTACTTC
CASSLGVAGGGSYEQYF
>TRBV5-1|17|TRBJ2-3|TRBD1|.
TGCGCCAGCAGCTCCGACAGGGATGGGTTGTACACAGATACGCAGTATTTT
CASSSDRDGLYTDTQYF
>TRBV27|15|TRBJ2-1|TRBD2|.
TGTGCCAGCAGTTTACTAGCGGGGGGGATTAATGAGCAGTTCTTC
CASSLLAGGINEQFF
>TRBV4-2|16|TRBJ2-2|.|.
TGTGCCAGCAGCCAAGATTGGGCACTTCAAACCGGGGAGCTGTTTTTT
CASSQDWALQTGELFF
>TRBV10-1|14|TRBJ2-7|.|.
TGCGCCAGCAGTGAGTTCAACCGGGATGACGAGCAGTACTTC
CASSEFNRDDEQYF
>TRBV6-5|15|TRBJ2-7|.|.
TGTGCCAGCAGTCAACAAGGCGGGGCCCCCTACGAGCAGTACTTC
CASSQQGGAPYEQYF
>TRBV11-1|17|TRBJ2-5|TRBD1|.
TGTGCCAGCAGCTTACCGCCCGGACAGGGAGAAGCGGAGACCCAGTACTTC
CASSLPPGQGEAETQYF
>TRBV6-5|16|TRBJ2-5|TRBD1|once
TGTGCCAGCAGTTACCGCCGGGGACAGGGGTTAAATGAGCAGTACTTC
CASSYRRGQGLNEQYF
>TRBV7-3|14|TRBJ2-1|.|.
TGTGCCAGCAGTTCAGGGGACGGATTGAATGAGCAGTTCTTC
CASSSGDGLNEQFF
>TRBV5-4|15|TRBJ2-1|TRBD2|.
TGTGCCAGCAGCTTGGACCCCTCGGGAGGATACGAGCAGTTCTTC
CASSLDPSGGYEQFF
>TRBV7-2|14|TRBJ1-1|.|once
TGTGCCAGCGCCGTGAGACAGGCCAACACTGAAGCTTTCTTT
CASAVRQANTEAFF
>TRBV27|15|TRBJ2-3|.|.
TGTGCCAGCAGTTCTCTCAATAGCGGAACAGATACGCAGTATTTT
CASSSLNSGTDTQYF
>TRBV7-9|13|TRBJ2-3|.|.
TGTGCCAGCAGCTTAACAGGGACAGATACGCAGTATTTT
CASSLTGTDTQYF